A selection of T cell receptor beta chains follows, all from one sample in a study of blood T cell repertoires in COVID-19. Produced via immunoSEQ multiplex PCR; TCRdb's table is partial and in-frame only. In the table there are around 230,000 clones, 86% of which are singletons. The sample was PBMCs or T cells enriched from blood (not recorded which). The source is a middle-aged woman with acute COVID-19. Both conserved end residues are part of each CDR3. The order of the fields is J gene, V gene, CDR3 length, D gene, clone size, CDR3 protein, CDR3 DNA. D genes are given only for firm matches. Size is omitted from some rows. Given values are once, few, many or a class for expanded clones.

TRBJ2-3 | TRBV29-1 | 15 | . | . | CSVFPLRGLGDTQYF | TGCAGCGTTTTTCCCCTCCGGGGTCTTGGGGATACGCAGTATTTT
TRBJ1-6 | TRBV19 | 12 | TRBD1 | . | CATRDRVSPLHF | TGTGCCACCCGGGACAGGGTTTCACCCCTCCACTTT
TRBJ2-2 | TRBV5-1 | 16 | . | . | CASVNQGSSNTGELFF | TGCGCCAGCGTAAACCAGGGGTCTTCGAACACCGGGGAGCTGTTTTTT
TRBJ1-3 | TRBV7-9 | 15 | . | . | CASSLAQGVGNTIYF | TGTGCCAGCAGCTTAGCCCAGGGCGTTGGAAACACCATATATTTT
TRBJ1-1 | TRBV29-1 | 12 | TRBD1 | . | CSVVQGEYEAFF | TGCAGCGTTGTTCAGGGGGAATATGAAGCTTTCTTT
TRBJ1-2 | TRBV5-6 | 17 | TRBD1 | . | CASSLWTGVVSNYGYTF | TGTGCCAGCAGCTTGTGGACAGGGGTCGTCTCTAACTATGGCTACACCTTC
TRBJ1-5 | TRBV19 | 13 | . | . | CASQGNSNQPQHF | TGTGCCAGTCAGGGGAATAGCAATCAGCCCCAGCATTTT
TRBJ1-1 | TRBV5-6 | 16 | . | . | CASSLRPGRMNTEAFF | TGTGCCAGCAGCTTAAGGCCAGGGCGCATGAACACTGAAGCTTTCTTT
TRBJ2-2 | TRBV9 | 16 | TRBD1 | . | CASSYRQGTSTGELFF | TGTGCCAGCAGCTACCGACAGGGTACCTCCACCGGGGAGCTGTTTTTT
TRBJ1-5 | TRBV6-5 | 16 | . | . | CASSYADSGSNQPQHF | TGTGCCAGCAGTTACGCGGACAGTGGGAGCAATCAGCCCCAGCATTTT
TRBJ2-5 | TRBV7-2 | 18 | TRBD2 | few | CASSLGLAGGIFQETQYF | TGTGCCAGCAGCTTAGGGCTAGCGGGGGGTATTTTCCAAGAGACCCAGTACTTC
TRBJ1-1 | TRBV7-3 | 14 | . | . | CASSLNALTGEAFF | TGTGCCAGCAGCTTAAATGCATTAACAGGTGAAGCTTTCTTT
TRBJ1-6 | TRBV9 | 17 | . | once | CASSVEEGSPVHSPLHF | TGTGCCAGCAGCGTAGAAGAGGGCTCCCCGGTTCACTCACCCCTCCACTTT
TRBJ1-2 | TRBV6-5 | 16 | TRBD1 | . | CASSYSKGAKMGGYTF | TGTGCCAGCAGTTACTCGAAGGGGGCGAAGATGGGTGGCTACACCTTC
TRBJ1-1 | TRBV2 | 13 | . | once | CASSEVGRSGAFF | TGTGCCAGCAGTGAAGTGGGGAGGTCAGGAGCTTTCTTT
TRBJ1-2 | TRBV19 | 13 | . | . | CASTPSVSYGYTF | TGTGCCAGTACCCCCAGCGTCTCCTATGGCTACACCTTC
TRBJ1-2 | TRBV19 | 13 | TRBD1 | . | CASSPQGAYGYTF | TGTGCCAGTAGTCCACAGGGGGCTTATGGCTACACCTTC
TRBJ1-1 | TRBV19 | 14 | TRBD1 | . | CASSKTGGETEAFF | TGTGCCAGTAGTAAAACAGGGGGAGAAACTGAAGCTTTCTTT
TRBJ1-4 | TRBV27 | 13 | . | . | CASSPATNEKLFF | TGTGCCAGCAGTCCCGCAACTAATGAAAAACTGTTTTTT
TRBJ2-2 | TRBV7-9 | 17 | TRBD1 | . | CASRNRDRGRDKGELFF | TGTGCCAGCAGAAATCGCGACAGGGGCCGGGACAAGGGGGAGCTGTTTTTT
TRBJ1-4 | TRBV5-1 | 15 | . | . | CASSLGMGADEKLFF | TGCGCCAGCAGCTTGGGTATGGGGGCAGATGAAAAACTGTTTTTT
TRBJ2-3 | TRBV9 | 12 | . | once | CASSPGRDTQYF | TGTGCCAGCAGCCCCGGCAGGGATACGCAGTATTTT
TRBJ1-4 | TRBV29-1 | 15 | . | . | CSVSISGTINEKLFF | TGCAGCGTTTCGATCTCCGGGACAATAAATGAAAAACTGTTTTTT